The clone carrying this T cell receptor beta chain was detected only a few times. The antigen is undetermined. The sample originates from a study of blood T cells in healthy people across ages. It was with a sample-barcoded 5' primer and a J-beta primer mix that a second PCR of about 6 to 12 cycles was run. Sequencing of every sample gave 2.5 million or more CDR3-containing paired-end reads. TCRdb independently ran MiXCR on the 5' RACE reads; one entry per CDR3 protein. The sample includes 890,000 or so distinct CDR3 sequences, 62% seen only once; the top ten take around a quarter. Study-wide points: Total diversity from one million sequenced T cells was likely underestimated. Diversity of TCR beta correlated strongly with naive T cell percentage.

The clonotype comes from a young man in good health. Sequences were obtained from blood.

Here the CDR3 reads CASSPTGLAYEQYF. For the CDR3, the DNA is TGTGCCAGCAGCCCGACAGGTCTCGCCTACGAGCAGTACTTC. V is TRBV3-1 and J is TRBJ2-7, with a possible D match to TRBD1 (6 bases). Germline-derived CDR1 and CDR2 are LGHDT and YNNKEL (reference sequence). V lost 4 bases and J 2 bases, leaving 12 bases between the germline ends. This CDR3 comprises 14 residues.